This T cell receptor (beta chain) emerged from a study of radiotherapy plus CTLA-4 blockade in lung cancer. Study-wide context: Disease control reached 31%, with objective responses in 15% to 20%.

Clones were read by immunoSEQ multiplex PCR, and TCRdb kept only the in-frame ones, dropping some. Of around 90,000 clones in the sample, around 86% are singletons; the top ten hold more than 14%. Trimming stripped 0 bases from V and 8 bases from J, with 5 bases between. This CDR3 is 11 amino acids long. Germline CDR1 and CDR2: DFQATT and SNEGSKA (reference sequence). Study-level points and caveats: Blood saw expansion of tumor-derived TCR clones after radiotherapy plus ipilimumab. Response was reportedly best predicted by early blood T cell clone dynamics, with interferon-beta.

Comments on this clone: Its antigen remains unidentified.

This clonotype was sampled from a human donor with non-small cell lung cancer that progressed on radiotherapy plus ipilimumab. The chain joins TRBV20-1 to TRBJ1-5; D is undetermined. The specimen comprised peripheral blood, sampled from a patient treated with radiotherapy plus ipilimumab. DNA for the CDR3: TGCAGTGCTAGAGATAGGAAGCCCCAGCATTTT. This gives the protein CSARDRKPQHF.